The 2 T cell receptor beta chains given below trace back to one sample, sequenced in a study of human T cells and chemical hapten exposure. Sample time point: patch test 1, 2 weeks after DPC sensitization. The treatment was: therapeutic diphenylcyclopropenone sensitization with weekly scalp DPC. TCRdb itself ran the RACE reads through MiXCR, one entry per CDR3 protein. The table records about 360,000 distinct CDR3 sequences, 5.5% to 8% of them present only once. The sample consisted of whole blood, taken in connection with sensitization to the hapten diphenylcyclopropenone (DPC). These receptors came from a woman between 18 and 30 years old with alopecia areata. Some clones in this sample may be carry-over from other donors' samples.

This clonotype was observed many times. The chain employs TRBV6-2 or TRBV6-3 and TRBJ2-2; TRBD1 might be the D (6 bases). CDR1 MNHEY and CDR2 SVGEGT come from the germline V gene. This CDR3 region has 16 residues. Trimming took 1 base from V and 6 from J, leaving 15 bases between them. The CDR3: CASSYWGRGTPGELFF. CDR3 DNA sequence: TGTGCCAGCAGTTACTGGGGCAGGGGAACGCCCGGGGAGCTGTTTTTT.

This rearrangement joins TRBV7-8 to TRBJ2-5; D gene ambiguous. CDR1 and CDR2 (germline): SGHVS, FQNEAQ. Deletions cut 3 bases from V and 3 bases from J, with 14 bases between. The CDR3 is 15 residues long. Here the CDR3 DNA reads TGTGCCAGCAGCTTCACTCTGGGCCGAAAAGAGACCCAGTACTTC. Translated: CASSFTLGRKETQYF.